Each of the 31 T cell receptor beta chains below was sequenced from the same sample in a study of blood T cell repertoires in COVID-19 (dated by TCRdb to the early 2020s). The method was the immunoSEQ multiplex PCR assay. TCRdb's version of the immuneACCESS table is confined to in-frame rearrangements and falls short of the full clone set. An unresolved V gene accounts for under half of the shortfall where checked; the remainder is of unknown origin. In all, the sample holds more than 200,000 clones, and more than 80% of those were seen once. Under 2% of the sample is in the top ten clones. Sequenced sample: PBMCs or T cells enriched from blood (not recorded which). These receptors all come from a man in his sixties who had recovered from COVID-19.

The V call is TRBV19, the J call TRBJ2-7; 9 bases map to TRBD1. V dropped 10 bases and J dropped 5; count of bases not matched to a gene: 15. The CDR3 length is 15 residues. Germline CDR1 reads LNHDA; CDR2 reads SQIVND (reference sequence). The CDR3: CATSPNRTGVDEQYF. Here the CDR3 DNA reads TGTGCCACCTCCCCTAACCGGACAGGGGTGGACGAGCAGTACTTC.

V and J are TRBV19 and TRBJ2-3, with TRBD1 matching over 10 bases. In germline, CDR1 is LNHDA, CDR2 SQIVND (reference sequence). This CDR3 contains 15 residues. The J segment lost 3 bases and the V segment lost 3 bases, leaving 3 bases of the junction unmatched. The CDR3 reads CASSIGTGETDTQYF. For the CDR3, the DNA is TGTGCCAGTAGTATCGGGACAGGGGAGACAGATACGCAGTATTTT.

V and J are TRBV14 and TRBJ1-6; D possibly corresponds to TRBD1 (6 bases). Germline-derived CDR1 and CDR2 are SGHDN and FVKESK. V shed 3 bases and J shed 9 bases, with 15 bases lying between them. This CDR3 region has 15 residues. DNA for the CDR3: TGTGCCAGCAGCCAGTACACAGGGCGAAGTTCACCCCTCCACTTT. Protein: CASSQYTGRSSPLHF.

The CDR3 protein is CAISKTGENTEAFF. In DNA, the CDR3 is TGTGCCATCAGCAAGACAGGGGAGAACACTGAAGCTTTCTTT. V is TRBV10-3 and J is TRBJ1-1, with 8 positions matching TRBD1. Looked up from germline, CDR1 is ENHRY and CDR2 is SYGVKD. With V trimmed by 6 bases and J by 1 base, 4 bases remained unmatched. The CDR3 sequence is 14 residues long.

This clone showed up just a few times. Written as DNA, the CDR3 is TGTGCCAGCAGCCAAGTGAGCTCTTCGACAGCTAGCACAGATACGCAGTATTTT. Amino acid sequence: CASSQVSSSTASTDTQYF. The chain couples TRBV4-2 to TRBJ2-3; TRBD1 might be the D (5 bases). Germline CDR1 and CDR2: LGHNA and YNFKEQ. With 1 base removed from V and 0 bases from J, the gap between germline ends came to 17 bases. The CDR3 covers 18 residues.

In its sample, this clone was seen a few times. The chain carries TRBV5-6 and TRBJ1-5, with a tentative D call TRBD1 (6 bases). This CDR3 comprises 16 residues. The germline V gene encodes CDR1 SGHDT and CDR2 YYEEEE. V lost 3 bases to trimming and J lost 1 base, with 14 bases between them. The CDR3 DNA reads as TGTGCCAGCAGCTCCAGGGGATTGGGGAGCAATCAGCCCCAGCATTTT. Encoded protein: CASSSRGLGSNQPQHF.

CDR3 protein: CASSQGGTIHGELFF. CDR3 bases: TGTGCCAGCAGCCAAGGAGGGACTATCCATGGGGAGCTGTTTTTT. V is TRBV3-1 (or the pseudogene TRBV3-2) and J is TRBJ2-2; 7 bases are shared with TRBD2. V lost 1 base, J lost 8 bases, and 7 bases stayed unmatched. Per the germline V gene, CDR1 is LGHDT and CDR2 is YNNKEL (reference sequence). This CDR3 has 15 residues.

The sample holds one count of this clone. The chain carries TRBV6-5 and TRBJ1-6, with TRBD1 as a possible D gene (6 bases). CDR1 is MNHEY, CDR2 SVGAGI, per germline. This CDR3 comprises 14 residues. Trimming left V 4 bases short and J 7 bases short, with 11 bases between. The CDR3 loop reads CASSWRTENSPLHF. CDR3 nucleotide sequence: TGTGCCAGCAGTTGGAGGACAGAGAATTCACCCCTCCACTTT.

J is TRBJ1-2 and V is TRBV2, with D unclear. Per the germline V gene, CDR1 is SNHLY and CDR2 is FYNNEI. Between the trimmed V and J ends, which lost 4 bases and 10 bases, there was a span of 10 bases. CDR3 size: 11 residues. The CDR3 coding sequence is TGTGCCAGCAGTGCGCCGGGGAACTACACCTTC. It encodes CASSAPGNYTF.

V gene TRBV7-2 combines with J gene TRBJ1-2; 11 nucleotides align to TRBD1. The CDR3 totals 15 residues. V was clipped by 5 bases and J by 7 bases; unmatched bases: 9. Per the germline V gene, CDR1 is SGHTA and CDR2 is FQGNSA. The CDR3 nucleotides are TGTGCCAGCAGCGCCCCGGACAGGGGGCAATTTGGCTACACCTTC. Translating gives CASSAPDRGQFGYTF.

The gene calls are TRBV5-6 and TRBJ2-1; D possibly corresponds to TRBD2 (5 bases). Trimming left V 3 bases short and J 4 bases short, with 14 bases between. Germline V CDR1 and CDR2: SGHDT, YYEEEE. The length of the CDR3 is 15 residues. CDR3 amino acids: CASSSAPGFYNEQFF. Written as DNA, the CDR3 is TGTGCCAGCAGCTCCGCGCCGGGGTTTTACAATGAGCAGTTCTTC.

The chain recombines TRBV9 with TRBJ2-2, with D maybe TRBD1 (5 bases). Trimming stripped 6 bases from V and 2 bases from J, with 8 bases between. This CDR3 region has 13 residues. Germline CDR1 and CDR2: SGDLS and YYNGEE. The CDR3 reads CASNQGNTGELFF. The CDR3, as DNA: TGTGCCAGCAACCAGGGCAACACCGGGGAGCTGTTTTTT.

CDR3 sequence: CASSPDTRTEAFF. The CDR3 DNA is TGTGCCAGTAGCCCAGACACCCGCACTGAAGCTTTCTTT. This sequence joins TRBV19 and TRBJ1-1; D unclear. Trimming took 6 bases from V and 4 from J, leaving 12 bases between them. The germline V gene has CDR1 LNHDA and CDR2 SQIVND (reference sequence). The CDR3 runs 13 residues.

The J gene is TRBJ2-7, the V gene TRBV7-9, with D possibly being TRBD1 (5 bases). CDR1 is SEHNR, CDR2 FQNEAQ, per germline (reference sequence). The V and J ends lost 3 bases and 7 bases respectively, with 13 bases between them. The CDR3 is 13 amino acids. CDR3 nucleotide sequence: TGTGCCAGCAGCTTTAGTGGGGCTGGTGAGCAGTACTTC. This codes for CASSFSGAGEQYF.

This rearrangement joins TRBV7-9 to TRBJ1-3; weak D call: TRBD1 (6 bases). Per germline, CDR1 SEHNR and CDR2 FQNEAQ (reference sequence). This CDR3 has 17 amino acids. V was trimmed by 4 bases and J by 0 bases, leaving 16 bases between them. This chain's CDR3 is CASSSHRDNYSGNTIYF. As DNA, the CDR3 is TGTGCCAGCAGCTCCCACCGGGACAACTACTCTGGAAACACCATATATTTT.

The chain joins TRBV6-5 to TRBJ2-7; TRBD2 matches 12 bases. CDR3 size: 14 residues. Unmatched junction bases numbered 2, after V lost 5 bases and J lost 3 bases. Germline V gives CDR1 MNHEY, CDR2 SVGAGI. CDR3 bases: TGTGCCAGCAGTCGGACTAGCGGGGTCTACGAGCAGTACTTC. It translates to CASSRTSGVYEQYF.

V gene TRBV9 combines with J gene TRBJ2-1, with 12 positions matching TRBD2. Germline V gene data show CDR1 as SGDLS and CDR2 as YYNGEE. The CDR3 sequence is 17 residues long. V was pared by 4 bases and J by 3 bases, with 8 bases of the junction left unmatched. The CDR3 protein is CASSSGLAGRVYNEQFF. DNA for the CDR3: TGTGCCAGCAGCTCAGGACTAGCGGGGCGGGTCTACAATGAGCAGTTCTTC.

The rearrangement links TRBV27 to TRBJ1-2, with 7 bases that match TRBD1. The ends lost 5 bases at V and 7 bases at J; junction bases unmatched: 13. Germline CDR1 MNHEY, CDR2 SMNVEV (reference sequence). The CDR3 spans 15 residues. The CDR3 DNA reads TGTGCCAGCAGTCTCACCGGACAGGCGAAAGTTGGCTACACCTTC. Its protein product is CASSLTGQAKVGYTF.

The chain uses TRBV7-9 and TRBJ1-4, with D unclear. The CDR3 contains 13 residues. V was pared by 5 bases and J by 5 bases, with 9 bases between. Germline CDR1 SEHNR, CDR2 FQNEAQ (reference sequence). CDR3 region: CASSLGLNEKLFF. As DNA, the CDR3 is TGTGCCAGCAGCCTCGGGTTAAATGAAAAACTGTTTTTT.

This sequence joins TRBV9 and TRBJ1-5, with D unresolved. V was trimmed by 3 bases and J by 7 bases, leaving 11 bases between them. Germline V gives CDR1 SGDLS, CDR2 YYNGEE. The CDR3 loop spans 13 amino acids. CDR3 sequence (DNA): TGTGCCAGCAGCGGAGGAGGGAACCAGCCCCAGCATTTT. This codes for CASSGGGNQPQHF.

This clone was seen only a few times. The chain carries TRBV19 and TRBJ2-7; D may be TRBD2 (7 bases). The CDR3 has 15 residues. Between the trimmed V and J ends, which lost 4 bases and 5 bases, there was a span of 18 bases. Germline V CDR1 and CDR2: LNHDA, SQIVND (reference sequence). The CDR3 region has the DNA TGTGCCAGTAGTACCCATAGGGAGGGGGTAGACGAGCAGTACTTC. This encodes CASSTHREGVDEQYF.

The CDR3 loop reads CASSSGGTSGTDTQYF. CDR3 coding DNA: TGTGCCAGCAGCTCGGGTGGGACTAGCGGCACAGATACGCAGTATTTT. V and J are TRBV5-4 and TRBJ2-3; TRBD2 matches at 10 bases. The germline gives CDR1 SGHNT, CDR2 YYREEE (reference sequence). V was clipped by 3 bases and J by 1 base; unmatched bases: 5. This CDR3 comprises 16 residues. The full variable domain, rest sourced from reference TRBV5-4 and TRBJ2-3, is ETGVTQSPTHLIKTRGQQVTLRCSSQSGHNTVSWYQQALGQGPQFIFQYYREEENGRGNFPPRFSGLQFPNYSSELNVNALELDDSALYLCASSSGGTSGTDTQYFGPGTRLTVL.

This chain joins TRBV6-6 and TRBJ2-2; TRBD1 agrees at 7 bases. J lost 7 bases, V lost 5 bases, and 1 base had no gene match. This CDR3 has 12 amino acids. CDR1 and CDR2 from the germline V gene are MNHNY and SVGAGI (reference sequence). CDR3 residues: CASSAGGGELFF. The CDR3 DNA is TGTGCCAGCAGTGCAGGGGGCGGGGAGCTGTTTTTT.

The V call is TRBV18, the J call TRBJ1-6, with D uncertain. Germline V lookup: CDR1 KGHSH, CDR2 LQKENI. Trimming pared 5 bases from V and 7 bases from J, leaving 6 bases between. This CDR3 spans 12 amino acids. CDR3 nucleotides: TGTGCCAGCTCAGCCCAGAATTCACCCCTCCACTTT. As protein: CASSAQNSPLHF. The variable domain in full, with the rest retrieved from reference TRBV18 and TRBJ1-6, is NAGVMQNPRHLVRRRGQEARLRCSPMKGHSHVYWYRQLPEEGLKFMVYLQKENIIDESGMPKERFSAEFPKEGPSILRIQQVVRGDSAAYFCASSAQNSPLHFGNGTRLTVT.

This chain uses TRBV4-2 with TRBJ1-2, with D possibly matching TRBD1 (6 bases). Germline V gene sequence: CDR1 LGHNA, CDR2 YNFKEQ. The V end lost 5 bases, the J end lost 2 bases, and 15 bases lay between the germline ends. CDR3 length: 15 residues. DNA of the CDR3: TGTGCCAGCAGCAGAAGGGGACAAGAAAACTATGGCTACACCTTC. It codes for CASSRRGQENYGYTF.

This clone has just one count. This sequence joins TRBV18 and TRBJ1-1, with TRBD1 matching over 10 bases. The germline V gene has CDR1 KGHSH and CDR2 LQKENI. The ends lost 2 bases at V and 5 bases at J; junction bases unmatched: 5. This CDR3 spans 15 amino acids. CDR3 in amino acids: CASSPVTGGSTEAFF. As DNA, the CDR3 is TGTGCCAGCTCACCAGTGACAGGGGGCTCGACTGAAGCTTTCTTT.

V and J are TRBV18 and TRBJ1-1; 8 bases agree with TRBD1. The CDR3 loop spans 13 amino acids. Germline CDR1 is KGHSH and CDR2 is LQKENI. V was clipped by 6 bases and J by 4 bases; unmatched bases: 4. As DNA, the CDR3 is TGTGCCAGCTCTTTGGACAGGGCCACTGAAGCTTTCTTT. Its translation: CASSLDRATEAFF.

This clone was recorded only once. This chain links TRBV3-1 (or the pseudogene TRBV3-2) with TRBJ1-1, with a possible D match to TRBD1 (6 bases). The germline CDR1 and CDR2 sequences are LGHDT and YNNKEL (reference sequence). V was pared by 4 bases and J by 6 bases, with 12 bases between. This CDR3 is built from 13 residues. The CDR3 reads CASSLQGVAEAFF. For the CDR3, the DNA is TGTGCCAGCAGCCTACAGGGAGTGGCTGAAGCTTTCTTT.

The chain combines TRBV2 with TRBJ1-4, with D tentatively TRBD1 (5 bases). The CDR3 has 14 residues. Trimming left V 4 bases short and J 4 bases short, with 10 bases between. Germline V gives CDR1 SNHLY, CDR2 FYNNEI. The CDR3 region is CASSVFGGNEKLFF. The CDR3 nucleotides are TGTGCCAGCAGTGTTTTCGGGGGTAATGAAAAACTGTTTTTT.

The V gene is TRBV19, the J gene TRBJ1-3; D perhaps matches TRBD1 (5 bases). Deletions cut 10 bases from V and 5 bases from J, with 15 bases between. The CDR3 loop spans 13 amino acids. Germline CDR1 is LNHDA and CDR2 is SQIVND (reference sequence). The CDR3 bases are TGTGCCACCCAGGACACATTCAGAAACACCATATATTTT. Its protein is CATQDTFRNTIYF.

This clone was seen a few times. This chain connects TRBV12-3 or TRBV12-4 to TRBJ1-6; tentative D call: TRBD1 (6 bases). The CDR3 extends over 13 amino acids. V lost 2 bases, J lost 10 bases, and 9 bases lay in between. The DNA for the CDR3 is TGTGCCAGCAGTTTACGGACAGACTCACCCCTCCACTTT. It is translated as CASSLRTDSPLHF.